The 21 T cell receptor beta chains reported below all come from one sample, sequenced in a study of T cell responses to AZD1222 COVID-19 vaccine (dated by TCRdb to about 2021). Libraries were constructed by the immunoSEQ multiplex PCR assay. TCRdb stores this immuneACCESS table with in-frame sequences only. Part of the clones is absent; in the studies checked, under half of the shortfall reflects unresolved V genes, and no reason is known for the rest. This sample gives around 130,000 clones in total; approximately 86% of them show up just once. The ten largest clones take up roughly 5.7% of the sample. The time point label on this specimen signifies: about 28 days (+/-7) after the second vaccine dose. Material: peripheral blood, obtained 28 days after the second AZD1222 dose. These receptors were obtained from an adult who received the AZD1222 COVID-19 vaccine.

The rearrangement uses TRBV10-1 and TRBJ2-1; 9 bases fit TRBD2. Germline CDR1 WNHNN, CDR2 SYGVQD (reference sequence). CDR3 length: 12 amino acids. Unmatched junction bases numbered 5, after V lost 10 bases and J lost 7 bases. CDR3 coding DNA: TGCGCCACAGGACTAGCGTGGAATGAGCAGTTCTTC. It is translated as CATGLAWNEQFF.

The rearrangement joins TRBV6-5 to TRBJ2-7; a possible D gene is TRBD1 (5 bases). Deletions cut 4 bases from V and 3 bases from J, with 13 bases between. CDR1 is MNHEY, CDR2 SVGAGI, per germline. The CDR3 covers 14 residues. The CDR3 DNA reads TGTGCCAGCAGTTCTACAGGCCTTAACTACGAGCAGTACTTC. Its protein is CASSSTGLNYEQYF.

The J gene is TRBJ2-1, the V gene TRBV4-2; D may be TRBD2 (5 bases). V was pared by 5 bases and J by 3 bases, with 17 bases between. The CDR3 is made up of 16 amino acids. From germline, CDR1 is LGHNA and CDR2 YNFKEQ. CDR3 residues: CASSERTSGGYNEQFF. CDR3 nucleotides: TGTGCCAGCAGCGAAAGAACTAGTGGAGGCTACAATGAGCAGTTCTTC.

The rearrangement joins TRBV19 to TRBJ1-2, with D uncertain. The CDR3 runs to 13 residues. Germline CDR1 is LNHDA and CDR2 is SQIVND (reference sequence). Trimming pared 7 bases from V and 7 bases from J, leaving 16 bases between. This CDR3 reads CASNPKSAGGYTF. DNA of the CDR3: TGTGCCAGTAACCCCAAATCGGCGGGTGGCTACACCTTC.

The gene calls are TRBV10-3 and TRBJ1-5; D is unclear. From germline, CDR1 is ENHRY and CDR2 SYGVKD. This CDR3 region has 14 residues. Trimming removed 2 bases at V and 3 bases at J, with 8 bases between. CDR3 coding DNA: TGTGCCATCAGTGAGCCCGGGGTCAATCAGCCCCAGCATTTT. Amino acid sequence: CAISEPGVNQPQHF.

The V and J genes are TRBV5-4 and TRBJ1-6, with 10 nucleotides matching TRBD1. CDR1 and CDR2 from the germline V gene are SGHNT and YYREEE (reference sequence). V shed 3 bases, J shed 15 bases, and the junction held 3 bases outside the gene matches. The CDR3 is made up of 12 amino acids. DNA for the CDR3: TGTGCCAGCAGCTCGGACAGGGGGGTCCTCCACTTT. Translation: CASSSDRGVLHF.

In regard to this clone: An end of the junction does not agree with germline; a read error may underlie this. This chain uses TRBV29-1 with TRBJ1-2; unclear D gene. Germline assignment: CDR1 SQVTM and CDR2 ANQGSEA. The CDR3 covers 13 residues. The CDR3 region is CSVQDGRNYGYTF. For the CDR3, the DNA is TGCAGCGTTCAAGACGGAAGGAACTATGGCTACACCTTC.

This chain joins TRBV5-1 and TRBJ2-1, with D perhaps assigned TRBD1 or TRBD2 (6 bases each). This CDR3 is built from 14 residues. Trimming cost V 0 bases and J 7 bases, with 11 bases left between them. Germline values: CDR1 SGHRS, CDR2 YFSETQ. Here the CDR3 reads CASSLVGGSNEQFF. The CDR3 DNA follows: TGCGCCAGCAGCTTGGTAGGGGGGTCTAATGAGCAGTTCTTC.

This chain connects TRBV3-1 (or the pseudogene TRBV3-2) to TRBJ2-1, with TRBD1 as a possible D gene (6 bases). The germline V gene has CDR1 LGHDT and CDR2 YNNKEL (reference sequence). Trimming shortened V by 1 base and J by 6 bases, and 7 bases separated the two germline ends. The CDR3 consists of 13 residues. The CDR3 reads CASSQGTANEQFF. DNA of the CDR3: TGTGCCAGCAGCCAAGGGACAGCCAATGAGCAGTTCTTC.

The chain couples TRBV7-8 to TRBJ2-1, with D perhaps assigned TRBD1 or TRBD2 (5 bases each). V was pared by 1 base and J by 4 bases, with 14 bases between. The CDR3 length is 16 residues. The germline gives CDR1 SGHVS, CDR2 FQNEAQ. This chain's CDR3 is CASSLGPGTGYNEQFF. The CDR3 DNA sequence: TGTGCCAGCAGCTTAGGCCCGGGGACGGGTTACAATGAGCAGTTCTTC.

The rearrangement joins TRBV4-1 to TRBJ1-2; maybe TRBD1 (5 bases). The CDR3 totals 16 residues. CDR1 and CDR2 from the germline V gene are MGHRA and YSYEKL. Trimming removed 3 bases from V and 0 bases from J, with 14 bases in between. CDR3: CASSQGLVVANYGYTF. DNA of the CDR3: TGCGCCAGCAGCCAGGGACTGGTAGTGGCTAACTATGGCTACACCTTC.

The rearrangement joins TRBV19 to TRBJ1-5, with a weak D call TRBD1 (5 bases). Germline V gene data show CDR1 as LNHDA and CDR2 as SQIVND (reference sequence). V was cut by 9 bases and J by 0 bases, with 12 bases left in between. This CDR3 contains 14 residues. The CDR3 protein is CASYSRVSNQPQHF. For the CDR3, the DNA is TGTGCCAGCTACAGCAGGGTTAGCAATCAGCCCCAGCATTTT.

This clone was observed a single time. This chain joins TRBV12-3 or TRBV12-4 and TRBJ2-5; D not certain. This CDR3 has 11 amino acids. The V end was cut by 2 bases, the J end by 5 bases, with 3 bases between. As DNA, the CDR3 is TGTGCCAGCAGTTTATCGGAGACCCAGTACTTC. Protein: CASSLSETQYF.

This clone is termed medium-sized (0.01 to 0.1%). The V call is TRBV6-4, the J call TRBJ2-2; D is tentatively TRBD1 or TRBD2 (5 bases each). The V end was cut by 3 bases, the J end by 3 bases, with 5 bases between. The CDR3 covers 13 residues. Germline loops: CDR1 MRHNA, CDR2 SNTAGT. CDR3 amino acids: CASSEGDTGELFF. The CDR3 region has the DNA TGTGCCAGCAGTGAGGGGGACACCGGGGAGCTGTTTTTT.

This clone has only a few counts. V usage is TRBV4-3 and J usage is TRBJ2-7; TRBD1 agrees at 9 bases. The CDR3 totals 16 residues. V lost 1 base, J lost 4 bases, and 8 bases stayed unmatched. Germline CDR1 is LGHNA and CDR2 is YSLEER. CDR3 sequence reads: CASSQGDRASAYEQYF. The CDR3 coding sequence is TGCGCCAGCAGCCAAGGGGACAGGGCATCCGCGTACGAGCAGTACTTC.

This clone was seen just once. This chain joins TRBV28 and TRBJ2-3; no firm D call. Trimming took off 3 bases at V and 10 bases at J, with 11 bases between the two ends. Per the germline V gene, CDR1 is MDHEN and CDR2 is SYDVKM. The CDR3 runs 12 residues. CDR3 coding DNA: TGTGCCAGCAGTTTCGACTCGAGGCCGCAGTATTTT. Translation: CASSFDSRPQYF.

The chain joins TRBV28 to TRBJ1-5; 8 bases map to TRBD1. The CDR3 extends over 15 amino acids. Germline loops: CDR1 MDHEN, CDR2 SYDVKM. The trim removed 7 bases at V and 6 bases at J, leaving 11 bases unmatched. In nucleotides, the CDR3 is TGTGCCAGCACCCGACAGGGGAGGAAAGGTCAGCCCCAGCATTTT. The encoded protein is CASTRQGRKGQPQHF.

The rearrangement uses TRBV2 and TRBJ1-5; 7 nucleotides align to TRBD1. The CDR3 is made up of 15 amino acids. Germline V gives CDR1 SNHLY, CDR2 FYNNEI. Trimming at V came to 7 bases and at J to 5 bases, leaving 11 bases not matched to a gene. The CDR3 sequence is CASKRHRDSDQPQHF. CDR3 DNA: TGTGCCAGCAAACGCCATCGGGACAGTGATCAGCCCCAGCATTTT.

V is TRBV3-1 (or the pseudogene TRBV3-2) and J is TRBJ1-2; TRBD1 matches 7 bases. Germline CDR1 and CDR2: LGHDT and YNNKEL (reference sequence). This CDR3 is 13 amino acids long. The trim removed 4 bases at V and 4 bases at J, leaving 3 bases unmatched. In DNA form, the CDR3 reads TGTGCCAGCAGCCGGGACAGTCCCTATGGCTACACCTTC. Encoded protein: CASSRDSPYGYTF.

The chain couples TRBV27 to TRBJ1-1; TRBD1 is a possible D gene (5 bases). CDR3 size: 13 residues. Trimming took off 5 bases at V and 4 bases at J, with 11 bases between the two ends. The germline V gene has CDR1 MNHEY and CDR2 SMNVEV (reference sequence). The CDR3 DNA is TGTGCCAGCAGTATCTCAGACAGCACTGAAGCTTTCTTT. Translating gives CASSISDSTEAFF.

The chain employs TRBV28 and TRBJ1-3, with D tentatively TRBD1 (5 bases). The germline V gene encodes CDR1 MDHEN and CDR2 SYDVKM. The V and J ends lost 5 bases and 8 bases respectively, with 19 bases between them. CDR3 length: 15 amino acids. DNA for the CDR3: TGTGCCAGCAGTCTCGGCAGGGTCGGGGGAGACACCATATATTTT. Translation: CASSLGRVGGDTIYF.